These T cell receptor beta chains were read from a single sample in a study of T cells in Graves' hyperthyroidism and ophthalmopathy. Via MiXCR, TCRdb re-called the multiplex PCR reads, giving one row per CDR3 protein. The repertoire holds roughly 570,000 distinct CDR3 sequences, with 35% to 55% as singletons. The specimen was peripheral blood or thyroid tissue (not recorded which). Receptors originate from an adult woman with Graves' disease, either hyperthyroidism or ophthalmopathy (not recorded which). CDR3s include the opening cysteine and the closing phenylalanine or tryptophan. The D gene is left open where the match is weak. Clone size appears in some rows only: once, few, many, or a class for an expanded clone.

size	V	D	J	DNA	CDR3
-	TRBV30	TRBD1	TRBJ2-2	TGTGCCTGGATCCGACAGGGGGCTAGATTCGGGGAGCTGTTTTTT	CAWIRQGARFGELFF
-	TRBV7-2	-	TRBJ2-5	TGTGCCAGCAGTTCACAGGGAATCAATCAGCCCCAGTACTTC	CASSSQGINQPQYF
-	TRBV9	TRBD1	TRBJ1-2	TGTGCCAGCAGCGTAGATTTCGACAGGGTTGGCTATGGCTACACCTTC	CASSVDFDRVGYGYTF
-	TRBV7-2	-	TRBJ2-5	TGTGCCAGCAGCTCCGGGAGCTCTGAGACCCAGTACTTC	CASSSGSSETQYF
-	TRBV9	-	TRBJ1-6	TGTGCCAGCAGCGTGGCGGGTTTGATAAATTCACCCCTCCACTTT	CASSVAGLINSPLHF
-	TRBV12-3/TRBV12-4	-	TRBJ2-2	TGTGCCAGCAGTTTCGGCTACGGGAACACCGGGGAGCTGTTTTTT	CASSFGYGNTGELFF
many	TRBV7-9	-	TRBJ1-3	TGTGCCAGCAGCTCCACCGCTGATGACTCTGGAAACACCATATATTTT	CASSSTADDSGNTIYF
once	TRBV2	TRBD2	TRBJ2-6	TGTGCCAGCAGCAGTAGCGGGAGCTCTAGGGCCAACGTCCTGACTTTC	CASSSSGSSRANVLTF
once	TRBV25-1	TRBD1	TRBJ2-7	TGTGCCAGCAGCCGGACAGGGGGGTGGGGGGAGCAGTACTTC	CASSRTGGWGEQYF
many	TRBV20-1	-	TRBJ1-1	TGCAGTGCTAGAGGAGTCGACAGAGTCGCTGAAGCTTTCTTT	CSARGVDRVAEAFF
many	TRBV20-1	-	TRBJ2-7	TGCAGTGCTAGAGTAACCGGGAGCTCCTACGAGCAGTACTTC	CSARVTGSSYEQYF
many	TRBV20-1	-	TRBJ2-7	TGCAGTGCTAGTAGGGCCCGCCTCTACGAGCAGTACTTC	CSASRARLYEQYF
-	TRBV15	-	TRBJ2-7	TGTGCCACCAGCAGAGATCTGGTAGGGGGGCCAGCCTACGAGCAGTACTTC	CATSRDLVGGPAYEQYF
few	TRBV20-1	-	TRBJ1-2	TGCAGTGCTAGAGGAAGGCATGGCTACACCTTC	CSARGRHGYTF
-	TRBV29-1	TRBD1	TRBJ2-2	TGCAGCGTTACAGGGGGCTCAACGAGTACCGGGGAGCTGTTTTTT	CSVTGGSTSTGELFF
few	TRBV10-3	TRBD1	TRBJ1-6	TGTGCCATCAGTGACTGGAACAGGGGAAATTCACCCCTCCACTTT	CAISDWNRGNSPLHF
once	TRBV7-1	TRBD2	TRBJ2-7	TGTGCCAGCAGCTCCCCGGGAGGGGGAACCTACGAGCAGTACTTC	CASSSPGGGTYEQYF
once	TRBV2	TRBD2	TRBJ2-5	TGTGCCAGCAGTTATAACGGGAGGAAAGAGACCCAGTACTTC	CASSYNGRKETQYF
-	TRBV12-3/TRBV12-4	TRBD1	TRBJ1-5	TGTGCCAGCAGTTGGCCGGGACAGATTCAGCCCCAGCATTTT	CASSWPGQIQPQHF
once	TRBV11-2	-	TRBJ1-4	TGTGCCAGCAGCTTAGGGAGGGGCAGGAATGAAAAACTGTTTTTT	CASSLGRGRNEKLFF
-	TRBV7-9	-	TRBJ1-2	TGTGCCAGCAGGCAGGGGCCCATCTCTGGAAACACCTTC	CASRQGPISGNTF
-	TRBV7-9	-	TRBJ2-7	TGTGCCAGCAGCTTGGACAGAAGGTCTTACGAGCAGTACTTC	CASSLDRRSYEQYF
many	TRBV30	TRBD1	TRBJ1-1	TGTGCCTGGGCGACAGGGGGAAACACTGAAGCTTTCTTT	CAWATGGNTEAFF
-	TRBV19	-	TRBJ1-6	TGTGCCAGTAGTAATGGGCAGAGAAATTCACCCCTCCACTTT	CASSNGQRNSPLHF
many	TRBV20-1	-	TRBJ1-1	TGCAGTACAAAGACCTTGAACACTGAAGCTTTCTTT	CSTKTLNTEAFF
-	TRBV2	-	TRBJ2-1	TGTGCCAGCAGTACCGGGGCGGGCACTGAGCAGTTCTTC	CASSTGAGTEQFF
many	TRBV10-1	TRBD1	TRBJ2-5	TGCGCCAGCAGTGGCGGGACAGGCCAAGAGACCCAGTACTTC	CASSGGTGQETQYF
-	TRBV12-3/TRBV12-4	-	TRBJ2-5	TGTGCCATCAGGACTTCTGGCCAAGAGACCCAGTACTTC	CAIRTSGQETQYF
-	TRBV7-2	-	TRBJ1-1	TGTGCCAGCAGCCCGGGGCATTACACTGAAGCTTTCTTT	CASSPGHYTEAFF
many	TRBV7-9	-	TRBJ1-1	TGTGCCAGCAGCTCCTTTGGCGACACTGAAGCTTTCTTT	CASSSFGDTEAFF
-	TRBV5-6	-	TRBJ1-1	TGTGCCAGCAGCCTCGGACAGTGCACTGAAGCTTTCTTT	CASSLGQCTEAFF
-	TRBV5-1	TRBD2	TRBJ2-1	TGCGCCAGCAGCTTAGCGGGAGTTGACTACAATGAGCAGTTCTTC	CASSLAGVDYNEQFF
-	TRBV7-9	-	TRBJ2-1	TGTGCCAGCAGCCCCCGGCCTTTGAGCTCCTACAATGAGCAGTTCTTC	CASSPRPLSSYNEQFF
-	TRBV9	-	TRBJ2-7	TGTGCCAGCAGCCCAGCCCCAGGACCCTACGAGCAGTACTTC	CASSPAPGPYEQYF
-	TRBV10-3	TRBD2	TRBJ2-3	TGTGCCATCAGCCAACTAGCGGGAGGTCTCACAGATACGCAGTATTTT	CAISQLAGGLTDTQYF
-	TRBV4-1	TRBD1	TRBJ1-4	TGCGCCAGCAGCCATAGGGACAGGGGGCGAACTAATGAAAAACTGTTTTTT	CASSHRDRGRTNEKLFF
many	TRBV5-1	TRBD1	TRBJ1-1	TGCGCCAGCAGCTTGTATAGTGGACAGGGGTTGAACACTGAAGCTTTCTTT	CASSLYSGQGLNTEAFF
once	TRBV20-1	TRBD2	TRBJ2-7	TGCAGTGCACATGGGACTAGCGGAATTTCCTACGAGCAGTACTTC	CSAHGTSGISYEQYF
many	TRBV7-2	-	TRBJ1-2	TGTGCCAGCAGCTTTCCTACAGGGTCGGGGGGTGGCTACACCTTC	CASSFPTGSGGGYTF
-	TRBV10-3	-	TRBJ1-5	TGTGCCATCACCCCCCCGGACTTCTATAGCAATCAGCCCCAGCATTTT	CAITPPDFYSNQPQHF
many	TRBV9	-	TRBJ2-7	TGTGCCAGCAGCGTAGATCCTCCGGCAGGGCTTAACGAGCAGTACTTC	CASSVDPPAGLNEQYF
once	TRBV24-1	-	TRBJ2-5	TGTGCCACCAGTATGGGATGGGAGACCCAGTACTTC	CATSMGWETQYF
-	TRBV2	-	TRBJ1-1	TGCGCCAGCAGTTGGGCTGATCAGGAAAACACCGAAGCTTTCTTT	CASSWADQENTEAFF
many	TRBV19	-	TRBJ1-2	TGTGCCAGTAGTCAACCTCAGGGAAACTATGGCTACACCTTC	CASSQPQGNYGYTF
many	TRBV13	TRBD2	TRBJ2-7	TGTGCCAGCGGGCTAGCGGGAGTCGGGTTTTACGAGCAGTACTTC	CASGLAGVGFYEQYF
-	TRBV10-3	TRBD1	TRBJ1-1	TGTGCCATCAGTGGGTACAGGGGAAACACTGAAGCTTTCTTT	CAISGYRGNTEAFF
-	TRBV29-1	TRBD2	TRBJ2-5	TGCAGCGTTCTCGCGGGGGGCCAAGAGACCCAGTACTTC	CSVLAGGQETQYF
-	TRBV4-1	-	TRBJ2-7	TGCGCCAGCAGACCTAAGATGGGGGTGTACGAGCAGTACTTC	CASRPKMGVYEQYF
once	TRBV2	-	TRBJ1-5	TGTGCCAGCAGTGAAACCCCTCAAGGGGAACAGCATTTT	CASSETPQGEQHF
-	TRBV24-1	TRBD1	TRBJ1-2	TGTGCCACCAGTGATTTCGACAGGGTGGATGGCTACACCTTC	CATSDFDRVDGYTF
-	TRBV12-3/TRBV12-4	TRBD1	TRBJ1-4	TGTGCCAGCAGTTGGCCGGGACAGGGGGCTAATGAAAAACTGTTTTTT	CASSWPGQGANEKLFF
-	TRBV19	-	TRBJ2-6	TGTGCCAGTAGTATTACAGGTTCTGGGGCCAACGTCCTGACTTTC	CASSITGSGANVLTF
-	TRBV12-3/TRBV12-4	TRBD2	TRBJ2-1	TGTGCCAGCAACTTCGGGGGGAGTAGGAATGAGCAGTTCTTC	CASNFGGSRNEQFF
-	TRBV7-9	TRBD1	TRBJ1-2	TGTGCCAGCAGCCCCCTATCAGGGGGAAACTATGGCTACACCTTC	CASSPLSGGNYGYTF
-	TRBV10-2	-	TRBJ1-5	TGCGCCACCCGGACTGCCCTGGGTCAGCCCCAGCATTTT	CATRTALGQPQHF
-	TRBV7-2	-	TRBJ1-4	TGTGCCAGCAGCCGGAGGGGAAGCGGTGAAAAACTGTTTTTT	CASSRRGSGEKLFF